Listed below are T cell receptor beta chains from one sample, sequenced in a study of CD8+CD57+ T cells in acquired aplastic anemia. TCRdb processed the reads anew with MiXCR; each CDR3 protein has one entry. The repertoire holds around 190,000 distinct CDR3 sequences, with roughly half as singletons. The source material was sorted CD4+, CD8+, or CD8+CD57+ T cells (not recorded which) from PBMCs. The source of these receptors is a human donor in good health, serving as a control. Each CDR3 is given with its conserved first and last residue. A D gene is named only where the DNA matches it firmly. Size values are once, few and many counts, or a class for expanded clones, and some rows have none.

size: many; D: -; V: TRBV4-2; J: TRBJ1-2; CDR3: CASSPGEVGYTF; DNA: TGTGCCAGCAGCCCCGGAGAGGTTGGCTACACCTTC
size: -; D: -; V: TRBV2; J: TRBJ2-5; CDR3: CASSARIETQYF; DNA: TGTGCCAGCAGTGCGCGTATCGAGACCCAGTACTTC
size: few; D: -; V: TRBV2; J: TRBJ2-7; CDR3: CASRWGEVQYF; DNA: TGTGCCAGCAGGTGGGGGGAGGTGCAGTACTTC
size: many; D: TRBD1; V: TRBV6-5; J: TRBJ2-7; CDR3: CASTLNSQGVYEQYF; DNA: TGTGCCAGCACCTTAAATAGCCAGGGGGTTTACGAGCAGTACTTC
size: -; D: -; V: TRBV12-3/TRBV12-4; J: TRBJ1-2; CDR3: CASSPDGDGYTF; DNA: TGTGCCAGCAGTCCTGACGGTGATGGCTACACCTTC
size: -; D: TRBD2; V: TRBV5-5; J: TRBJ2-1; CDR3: CASSLELASGLPEQFF; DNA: TGTGCCAGCAGCTTGGAACTGGCTAGCGGGCTGCCCGAGCAGTTCTTC
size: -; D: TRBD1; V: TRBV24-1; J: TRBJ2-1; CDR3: CATSDLTGMVEQFF; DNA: TGTGCCACCAGTGACCTGACAGGGATGGTTGAGCAGTTCTTC
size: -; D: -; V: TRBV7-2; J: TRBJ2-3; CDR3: CASRQGDTQYF; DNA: TGTGCCAGCAGGCAGGGGGATACGCAGTATTTT
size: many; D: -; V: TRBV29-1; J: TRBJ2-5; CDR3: CSGATFQETQYF; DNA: TGCAGCGGGGCCACCTTCCAAGAGACCCAGTACTTC
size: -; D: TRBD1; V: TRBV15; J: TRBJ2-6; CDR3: CATSSRTGVSFSGANVLTF; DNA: TGTGCCACCAGCAGTCGGACAGGGGTTAGTTTCTCTGGGGCCAACGTCCTGACTTTC
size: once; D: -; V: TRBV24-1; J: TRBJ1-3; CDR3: CATSGHRAVSGNTIYF; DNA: TGTGCCACCAGTGGCCACAGGGCTGTCTCTGGAAACACCATATATTTT
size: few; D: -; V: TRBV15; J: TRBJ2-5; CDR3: CATSRAALGRETQYF; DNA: TGTGCCACCAGCAGAGCGGCGTTGGGTCGGGAGACCCAGTACTTC
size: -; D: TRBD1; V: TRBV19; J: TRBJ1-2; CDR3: CASTIKQGWNYGYTF; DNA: TGTGCCAGTACCATCAAACAGGGGTGGAACTATGGCTACACCTTC
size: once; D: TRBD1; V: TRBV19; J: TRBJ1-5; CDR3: CASSIWDRDRETQHF; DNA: TGTGCCAGTAGTATCTGGGACAGGGATCGGGAGACCCAGCATTTT
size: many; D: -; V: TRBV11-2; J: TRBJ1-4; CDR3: CASSFDRYRPEKLFF; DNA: TGTGCCAGCAGCTTTGACAGATATCGTCCTGAAAAACTGTTTTTT
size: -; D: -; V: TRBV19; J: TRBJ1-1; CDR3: CASRTTANTEAFF; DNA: TGTGCCAGTAGGACGACGGCCAACACTGAAGCTTTCTTT
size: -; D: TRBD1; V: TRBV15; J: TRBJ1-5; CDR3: CATSRRQGYSNQPQHF; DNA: TGTGCCACCAGCCGAAGACAGGGCTATAGCAATCAGCCCCAGCATTTT
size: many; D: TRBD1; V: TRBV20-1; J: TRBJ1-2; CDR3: CSARIQGGHGYTF; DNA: TGCAGTGCTAGAATACAGGGGGGGCATGGCTACACCTTC
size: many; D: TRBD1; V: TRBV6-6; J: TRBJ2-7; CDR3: CASTKMDRGSYEQYF; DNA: TGTGCCAGCACCAAAATGGACAGGGGTTCATACGAGCAGTACTTC
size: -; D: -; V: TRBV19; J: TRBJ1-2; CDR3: CASSAWPEYYGYTF; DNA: TGTGCCAGTAGTGCATGGCCAGAATACTATGGCTACACCTTC
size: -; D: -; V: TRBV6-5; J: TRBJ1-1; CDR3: CASSYGGGGRNTEAFF; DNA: TGTGCCAGCAGTTACGGTGGGGGGGGCCGGAACACTGAAGCTTTCTTT
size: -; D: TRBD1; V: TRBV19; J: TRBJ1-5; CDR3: CASSIITGVQPQHF; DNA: TGTGCCAGTAGTATCATCACAGGGGTTCAGCCCCAGCATTTT
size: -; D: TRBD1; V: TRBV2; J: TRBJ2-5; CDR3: CASSETGAFQETQYF; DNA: TGTGCCAGCAGCGAGACAGGGGCGTTCCAAGAGACCCAGTACTTC
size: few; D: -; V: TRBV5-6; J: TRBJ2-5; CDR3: CASSLLTGGGQEAQYF; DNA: TGTGCTAGCAGCCTACTGACAGGAGGAGGACAAGAGGCCCAGTACTTC
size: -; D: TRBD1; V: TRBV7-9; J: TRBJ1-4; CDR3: CASSVRDRDLGTNEKLFF; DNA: TGTGCCAGCAGCGTGCGGGACAGGGATTTAGGAACTAATGAAAAACTGTTTTTT
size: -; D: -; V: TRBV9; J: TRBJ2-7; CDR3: CASSVAETPSSYEQYF; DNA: TGTGCCAGCAGCGTAGCTGAGACACCTAGCTCCTACGAGCAGTACTTC
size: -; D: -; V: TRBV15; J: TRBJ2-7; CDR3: CATGRVVSQGSYEQYF; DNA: TGTGCCACCGGCAGAGTTGTCAGCCAGGGTTCCTACGAGCAGTACTTC
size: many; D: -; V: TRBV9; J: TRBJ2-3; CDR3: CASSVYRVSTDTQYF; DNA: TGTGCCAGCAGCGTATACAGGGTCAGCACAGATACGCAGTATTTT
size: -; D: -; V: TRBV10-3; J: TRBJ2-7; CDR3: CASSAETGRKEQYF; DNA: TGTGCCAGCTCCGCGGAAACGGGACGTAAAGAGCAGTACTTC
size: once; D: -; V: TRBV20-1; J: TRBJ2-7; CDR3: CSARGPGVGDEQYF; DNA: TGCAGTGCTAGAGGACCGGGGGTGGGCGACGAGCAGTACTTC
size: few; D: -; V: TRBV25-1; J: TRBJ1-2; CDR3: CASSETRNYGYTF; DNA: TGTGCCAGCAGTGAGACACGGAACTATGGCTACACCTTC
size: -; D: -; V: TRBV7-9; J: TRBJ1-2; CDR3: CASRRMATGNYGYTF; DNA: TGTGCCAGCAGGCGGATGGCGACAGGCAACTATGGCTACACCTTC